This T cell receptor beta chain was retrieved from a study of blood T cell repertoires in COVID-19. Study in general: Samples representing acute and convalescent COVID-19 were sourced from the United States, Italy and Spain. PBMCs, B-cell-depleted T cells, or T cells provided the cDNA or gDNA that made up the material.

As processed by the authors: Estimated nucleated cell counts came from reference gene primer amplification. Sequencing was performed with immunoSEQ multiplex PCR; in TCRdb, only in-frame clones are kept and a portion is missing. That table is the source of V, J and clone size, and D and trimming were worked out from the DNA. The sample consists of under 250,000 clones, about 86% of them appearing once. V was clipped by 2 bases and J by 0 bases, with 5 bases between them. The germline gives CDR1 SNHLY, CDR2 FYNNEI. The CDR3 totals 14 residues. The material sequenced was peripheral blood. The rearrangement links TRBV2 to TRBJ1-5, with D hard to call. The sequence derives from a woman aged 45-60 years with acute or convalescent COVID-19. The CDR3 sequence is CASSEQFSNQPQHF. In nucleotides, the CDR3 is TGTGCCAGCAGTGAACAGTTTAGCAATCAGCCCCAGCATTTT.